The clone carrying this T cell receptor (beta chain) was observed a single time. The data are from a study of control samples from healthy donors and cancer patients. The germline V gene has CDR1 MDHEN and CDR2 SYDVKM. This CDR3 spans 19 amino acids. V was pared by 4 bases and J by 2 bases, with 12 bases of the junction left unmatched. TCRdb keeps only in-frame clones here, not all; method: immunoSEQ multiplex PCR. Among approximately 40,000 clones, over 65% were seen once, and the ten largest hold 15% to 20%. This receptor was taken from a male donor with melanoma. The specimen was formalin-fixed, paraffin-embedded tissue. This sequence joins TRBV28 and TRBJ2-7; TRBD2 agrees at 15 bases. This CDR3 is CASSWVGLAGGGVAYEQYF. The CDR3 nucleotides read TGTGCCAGCAGTTGGGTGGGACTAGCGGGAGGAGGGGTGGCCTACGAGCAGTACTTC.